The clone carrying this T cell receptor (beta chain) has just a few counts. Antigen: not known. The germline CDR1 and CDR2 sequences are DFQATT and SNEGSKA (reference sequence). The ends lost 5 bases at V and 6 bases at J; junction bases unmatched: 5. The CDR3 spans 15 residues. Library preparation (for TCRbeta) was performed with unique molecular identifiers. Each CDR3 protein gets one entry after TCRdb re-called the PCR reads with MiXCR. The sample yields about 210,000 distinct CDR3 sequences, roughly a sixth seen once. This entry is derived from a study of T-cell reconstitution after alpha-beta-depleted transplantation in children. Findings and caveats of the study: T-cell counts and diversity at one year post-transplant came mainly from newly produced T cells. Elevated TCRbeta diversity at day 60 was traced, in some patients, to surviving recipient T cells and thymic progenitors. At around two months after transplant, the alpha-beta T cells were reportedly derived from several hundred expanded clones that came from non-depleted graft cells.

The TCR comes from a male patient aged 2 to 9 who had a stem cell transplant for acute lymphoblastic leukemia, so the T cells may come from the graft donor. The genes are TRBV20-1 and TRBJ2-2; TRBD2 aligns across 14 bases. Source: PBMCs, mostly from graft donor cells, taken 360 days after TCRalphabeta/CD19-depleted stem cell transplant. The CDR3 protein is CSAPPTSGRAGELFF. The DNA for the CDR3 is TGCAGTGCTCCCCCGACTAGCGGGAGGGCCGGGGAGCTGTTTTTT.